The 13 T cell receptor beta chains reported below all come from one sample, sequenced in a study of blood T cell repertoires in COVID-19. Produced via immunoSEQ multiplex PCR; TCRdb's table is partial and in-frame only. This sample yields 150,000 to 200,000 clones, of which roughly four fifths are seen a single time; approximately 15% belongs to the top ten. The specimen was peripheral blood. All receptors derive from a man aged 25-45 years with active or convalescent COVID-19.

This clone was recorded once. The chain carries TRBV5-6 and TRBJ2-7; D may be TRBD2 (5 bases). The CDR3 length is 16 residues. The V gene lost 0 bases and the J gene lost 3 bases, with 16 bases spanning the gap. Germline loops: CDR1 SGHDT, CDR2 YYEEEE. The chain's CDR3 is CASSLGPGDPRYEQYV. The CDR3 bases are TGTGCCAGCAGCTTGGGGCCCGGGGATCCCCGCTACGAGCAGTACGTC.

The chain employs TRBV28 and TRBJ2-7, with TRBD1 matching 8 bases. The germline gives CDR1 MDHEN, CDR2 SYDVKM. V lost 4 bases and J lost 0; bases outside the gene matches: 8. The CDR3 is 16 amino acids. CDR3 sequence reads: CASSSGQALSSYEQYF. CDR3 bases: TGTGCCAGCAGTTCGGGACAGGCCCTATCCTCCTACGAGCAGTACTTC.

The chain employs TRBV7-6 and TRBJ2-7; maybe TRBD2 (6 bases). CDR1 and CDR2 from the germline V gene are SGHVS and FNYEAQ. Trimming took 4 bases from V and 3 from J, leaving 7 bases between them. This CDR3 region has 12 residues. This CDR3 is CASSSRDYEQYF. As DNA, the CDR3 is TGTGCCAGCAGCTCGCGGGACTACGAGCAGTACTTC.

The chain has TRBV12-3 or TRBV12-4 and TRBJ1-5; D not certain. The length of the CDR3 is 13 residues. V gave up 5 bases and J gave up 5 bases, with 10 bases separating them. The CDR3 DNA follows: TGTGCCAGCAGTCCCCGGGTAGATCAGCCCCAGCATTTT. Protein: CASSPRVDQPQHF.

The chain links TRBV21-1 to TRBJ2-7; TRBD1, the table's D call, was not compared with the DNA. TRBV21-1 is a listed pseudogene. CDR3 length: 14 residues. Here the CDR3 reads CASSKEGEIDEQYV. CDR3 in DNA: TGTGCCAGCAGCAAGGAAGGGGAAATCGACGAGCAGTACGTC.

As for this clone: Other nucleotide sequences from this sample produce the same CDR3. The chain joins TRBV2 to TRBJ1-1, with 8 bases that match TRBD1. This CDR3 contains 13 residues. CDR1 and CDR2 from the germline V gene are SNHLY and FYNNEI. The trim removed 4 bases at V and 4 bases at J, leaving 2 bases unmatched. The DNA for the CDR3 is TGTGCCAGCAGTGGCACAGGGGGCACTGAAGCTTTCTTT. It translates to CASSGTGGTEAFF.

The rearrangement joins TRBV20-1 to TRBJ1-6; possibly TRBD1 for D (5 bases). Germline V gene lookup returns CDR1 DFQATT and CDR2 SNEGSKA (reference sequence). Trimming cost V 3 bases and J 9 bases, with 9 bases left between them. This CDR3 comprises 12 residues. The CDR3, as DNA: TGCAGTGCTAGTCCTCAGGGTTCACCCCTCCACTTT. Its translation is CSASPQGSPLHF.

V is TRBV6-2 or TRBV6-3 and J is TRBJ1-1; TRBD1 matches 7 bases. CDR1 MNHEY and CDR2 SVGEGT come from the germline V gene. J lost 3 bases, V lost 6 bases, and 4 bases had no gene match. This CDR3 spans 13 amino acids. This CDR3 reads CASSLGQDTEAFF. As DNA, the CDR3 is TGTGCCAGCAGCCTTGGACAGGACACTGAAGCTTTCTTT.

The chain employs TRBV24-1 and TRBJ2-1; 14 nucleotides align to TRBD2. The CDR3 has 17 residues. The germline CDR1 and CDR2 sequences are KGHDR and SFDVKD. Trimming took 4 bases from V and 3 from J; bases not matched to a gene: 4. CDR3 bases: TGTGCCACCAGTGACCCGGGACTAGCGGGAGACTACAATGAGCAGTTCTTC. Translated: CATSDPGLAGDYNEQFF.

Regarding this clone: The same CDR3 arises from other DNA sequences in this sample as well. V and J are TRBV11-2 and TRBJ1-1; D is undetermined. CDR1 and CDR2 (germline): SGHAT, FQNNGV. The germline V and J ends were trimmed by 2 bases and 2 bases, with 6 bases remaining between them. This CDR3 has 13 residues. The CDR3 DNA reads TGTGCCAGCAGCTTACAGGCCAACACTGAAGCTTTCTTT. It translates to CASSLQANTEAFF. The variable domain in full, with the rest retrieved from reference TRBV11-2 and TRBJ1-1, is EAGVAQSPRYKIIEKRQSVAFWCNPISGHATLYWYQQILGQGPKLLIQFQNNGVVDDSQLPKDRFSAERLKGVDSTLKIQPAKLEDSAVYLCASSLQANTEAFFGQGTRLTVV.

Only a few counts were recorded for this clone. A junction end diverges from the germline sequence, so it may reflect a read error. The chain carries TRBV11-3 and TRBJ2-1; maybe TRBD2 (5 bases). CDR1 SGHNT and CDR2 YENEEA come from the germline V gene. The length of the CDR3 is 11 residues. The CDR3: CASSLVLDKIF. CDR3 nucleotides: TGTGCCAGCAGCTTAGTACTAGATAAGATCTTC.

Comments on this clone: A junction boundary mismatches the germline segment, possibly from a read error. CDR3 sequence reads: CAWSVQGQGLPLF. In DNA form, the CDR3 reads TGTGCCTGGAGTGTCCAGGGACAGGGTCTGCCCCTCTTC. V and J are TRBV30 and TRBJ1-2; 9 bases map to TRBD1. CDR1 GTSNPN and CDR2 SVGIG come from the germline V gene (reference sequence). The CDR3 extends over 13 amino acids.

On this clone: Other DNA sequences in the same sample also yield this CDR3. The chain is built from TRBV7-2 and TRBJ2-1; 9 nucleotides align to TRBD2. The CDR3 has 15 amino acids. CDR1 is SGHTA and CDR2 is FQGNSA in the germline V gene. V lost 4 bases and J lost 8; bases outside the gene matches: 9. The CDR3 is CASSSLAGGHHEQFF. CDR3 nucleotide sequence: TGTGCCAGCAGCTCCCTGGCGGGGGGGCATCATGAGCAGTTCTTC.